This TCR beta chain was obtained from a study of identical twins. This clonotype was seen repeatedly, ten times or more. No antigen is known for it. Whole-study findings and limits: It was cross-sectional statistical analysis, not following the same donors, that the conclusions relied on. There was an excess of low generation probability in the out-of-frame alpha sequences that twins shared.

The trim removed 1 base at V and 4 bases at J, leaving 7 bases unmatched. CDR1 SQVTM and CDR2 ANQGSEA come from the germline V gene. The CDR3 extends over 16 amino acids. Template switching (which added a universal primer site) was used, and cDNA carried unique molecular identifiers. TCRdb re-called the 5' RACE reads with MiXCR, one entry per CDR3 protein. The table includes 250,000 to 350,000 distinct CDR3 sequences, nearly 9.5% detected once. Separately, the same data were catalogued under a study of yellow fever vaccine responses in identical twins.

The sample taken for sequencing was CD8+ T cells sorted from blood. This TCR came from a young woman in good health. The V and J genes are TRBV29-1 and TRBJ2-1, with 10 bases fitting TRBD1. The CDR3 bases are TGCAGCGTTGAAGTCTGGGACAGGGGTCGATACAATGAGCAGTTCTTC. Encoded protein: CSVEVWDRGRYNEQFF.